Following are 20 T cell receptor beta chains from one sample sequenced in a study of cytomegalovirus exposure and HLA in healthy donors. Primers: 60 Vbeta forward and 13 Jbeta reverse. The table came from immunoSEQ multiplex PCR; TCRdb's copy has only in-frame clones and leaves some out. The repertoire includes roughly 160,000 clones, approximately 76% of them detected once, and around 1.5% sits in the top ten. Sequencing input: PBMCs. The receptors stem from a man between 60 and 75 years old in good health and CMV-seronegative.

The gene calls are TRBV27 and TRBJ1-3, with a weak D call TRBD1 (5 bases). The CDR3 contains 13 residues. The germline V gene has CDR1 MNHEY and CDR2 SMNVEV (reference sequence). V was trimmed by 3 bases and J by 4 bases, leaving 7 bases between them. As DNA, the CDR3 is TGTGCCAGCAGTTTCAGGGAAGGAAACACCATATATTTT. As protein: CASSFREGNTIYF.

The J gene is TRBJ1-2, the V gene TRBV30; D gene unclear. Trimming shortened V by 4 bases and J by 3 bases, and 15 bases separated the two germline ends. The CDR3 consists of 14 residues. The germline CDR1 and CDR2 sequences are GTSNPN and SVGIG (reference sequence). The CDR3 coding sequence is TGTGCCTGGAAGCCCCAGGCGAAGGACTATGGCTACACCTTC. This encodes CAWKPQAKDYGYTF.

This chain uses TRBV4-2 with TRBJ2-2; 7 bases fit TRBD2. After removal of 0 bases from V and 7 bases from J, the junction contained 8 bases not matched to a gene. The germline CDR1 and CDR2 sequences are LGHNA and YNFKEQ. The CDR3 totals 16 residues. Here the CDR3 DNA reads TGTGCCAGCAGCCAAGATGGAACTAGCGACGACGGGGAGCTGTTTTTT. Its protein is CASSQDGTSDDGELFF.

J is TRBJ2-7 and V is TRBV30, with TRBD1 identical over 10 bases. CDR1 is GTSNPN, CDR2 SVGIG, per germline (reference sequence). There are 17 residues in the CDR3. Trimming took 3 bases from V and 0 from J; bases not matched to a gene: 11. The CDR3 DNA reads as TGTGCCTGGAGAGACCGGGACAGGGGCCCCAACTCCTACGAGCAGTACTTC. Amino acid sequence: CAWRDRDRGPNSYEQYF.

CDR3 sequence (DNA): TGTGCCTGCTTCGGGACAGGCTCCTACGAGCAGTACTTC. It translates to CACFGTGSYEQYF. This chain uses TRBV30 with TRBJ2-7; TRBD1 aligns across 8 bases. Germline loops: CDR1 GTSNPN, CDR2 SVGIG (reference sequence). This CDR3 is 13 amino acids long. V lost 6 bases to trimming and J lost 0 bases; unmatched junction nucleotides: 4.

This clone was seen a handful of times. The chain couples TRBV6-5 to TRBJ2-2; 7 bases align to TRBD1. The V gene end was trimmed by 6 bases and the J gene end by 3 bases; junction bases not matched to a gene: 4. Germline CDR1 and CDR2: MNHEY and SVGAGI. CDR3 length: 14 amino acids. As DNA, the CDR3 is TGTGCCAGCAGACGACAGGGAGACACCGGGGAGCTGTTTTTT. This gives the protein CASRRQGDTGELFF.

The chain recombines TRBV18 with TRBJ1-5, with D possibly matching TRBD1 (5 bases). Per germline, CDR1 KGHSH and CDR2 LQKENI. The CDR3 sequence is 14 residues long. The V and J ends lost 1 base and 4 bases respectively, with 8 bases between them. The CDR3 sequence: CASSPLQENQPQHF. CDR3 nucleotides: TGTGCCAGCTCACCACTACAGGAGAATCAGCCCCAGCATTTT.

V is TRBV19 and J is TRBJ2-1; D gene uncertain. Germline V gene sequence: CDR1 LNHDA, CDR2 SQIVND (reference sequence). This CDR3 comprises 13 residues. Trimming removed 1 base at V and 6 bases at J, with 7 bases between. The CDR3 region is CASSIVPVNEQFF. The CDR3 DNA reads TGTGCCAGTAGTATAGTCCCAGTCAATGAGCAGTTCTTC. The full variable domain, with the rest looked up from reference TRBV19 and TRBJ2-1, is DGGITQSPKYLFRKEGQNVTLSCEQNLNHDAMYWYRQDPGQGLRLIYYSQIVNDFQKGDIAEGYSVSREKKESFPLTVTSAQKNPTAFYLCASSIVPVNEQFFGPGTRLTVL.

CDR3 sequence reads: CASSLASLETQYF. CDR3 DNA: TGTGCCAGCAGCTTGGCTAGCTTGGAGACCCAGTACTTC. This chain joins TRBV7-2 and TRBJ2-5, with D tentatively TRBD2 (5 bases). There are 13 residues in the CDR3. V was shortened by 3 bases and J by 5 bases, with 10 bases between the two germline ends. Germline-derived CDR1 and CDR2 are SGHTA and FQGNSA.

A remark on this clone: Different DNA sequences within this sample yield the same CDR3. J is TRBJ1-2 and V is TRBV7-2; D might be TRBD1 (5 bases). This CDR3 spans 13 amino acids. Trimming pared 5 bases from V and 1 base from J, leaving 8 bases between. Germline CDR1 is SGHTA and CDR2 is FQGNSA. DNA for the CDR3: TGTGCCAGCAGCCCCGACAGTAACTATGGCTACACCTTC. The encoded protein is CASSPDSNYGYTF. The full variable domain, its missing parts supplied by reference TRBV7-2 and TRBJ1-2, is GAGVSQSPSNKVTEKGKDVELRCDPISGHTALYWYRQSLGQGLEFLIYFQGNSAPDKSGLPSDRFSAERTGGSVSTLTIQRTQQEDSAVYLCASSPDSNYGYTFGSGTRLTVV.

V gene TRBV6-1 combines with J gene TRBJ2-7, with 7 bases lining up with TRBD1. With V trimmed by 5 bases and J by 0 bases, 7 bases remained unmatched. Germline CDR1 MNHNS, CDR2 SASEGT. This CDR3 has 15 amino acids. CDR3 nucleotides: TGTGCCAGCAGTAAACCGGGACAGAGCTCCTACGAGCAGTACTTC. Translated, it gives CASSKPGQSSYEQYF.

The V gene is TRBV7-9, the J gene TRBJ2-1, with 10 positions matching TRBD2. The V gene's germline CDR1 is SEHNR and CDR2 FQNEAQ (reference sequence). Trimming took 3 bases from V and 8 from J; bases not matched to a gene: 4. The CDR3 totals 14 residues. The CDR3 DNA sequence: TGTGCCAGCAGCTTGGGACTAGCGATCGATGAGCAGTTCTTC. This codes for CASSLGLAIDEQFF.

This sequence joins TRBV28 and TRBJ1-1; D is unresolved. Trimming pared 7 bases from V and 1 base from J, leaving 7 bases between. The germline V gene encodes CDR1 MDHEN and CDR2 SYDVKM. There are 12 residues in the CDR3. CDR3 sequence (DNA): TGTGCCAGCATGCAGGCGAACACTGAAGCTTTCTTT. Its protein product is CASMQANTEAFF.

The chain combines TRBV5-1 with TRBJ2-7, with 10 bases fitting TRBD1. Germline V CDR1 and CDR2: SGHRS, YFSETQ. V shed 5 bases, J shed 3 bases, and the junction held 8 bases outside the gene matches. There are 15 residues in the CDR3. In DNA, the CDR3 is TGCGCCAGCAGAGCCGGGACAGGGGCCTTCTACGAGCAGTACTTC. Its protein is CASRAGTGAFYEQYF.

This rearrangement joins TRBV2 to TRBJ2-3, with D possibly being TRBD2 (6 bases). CDR3 length: 15 residues. CDR1 is SNHLY, CDR2 FYNNEI, per germline. Trimming cost V 5 bases and J 2 bases, with 14 bases left between them. The CDR3 loop reads CASSRPGEYTDTQYF. CDR3 nucleotides: TGTGCCAGCAGTCGTCCGGGGGAATACACAGATACGCAGTATTTT.

This clone was detected once. The rearrangement links TRBV28 to TRBJ1-5; no firm D call. This CDR3 comprises 12 residues. CDR1 is MDHEN, CDR2 SYDVKM, per germline. The V and J ends lost 5 bases and 10 bases respectively, with 12 bases between them. The CDR3 DNA is TGTGCCAGCAGTCCCGCCGGAGGACCCCAGCATTTT. Translated, it gives CASSPAGGPQHF.

The gene calls are TRBV28 and TRBJ1-4; TRBD1 matches 7 bases. J gave up 5 bases and V 9 bases, and 6 bases lay outside the gene matches. The CDR3 totals 13 residues. Germline V gene sequence: CDR1 MDHEN, CDR2 SYDVKM. CDR3 sequence (DNA): TGTGCCAGTTCTGGGACAGCAAATGAAAAACTGTTTTTT. This sequence encodes CASSGTANEKLFF.

This clone was picked up a small number of times. V gene TRBV13 combines with J gene TRBJ2-7, with 7 positions matching TRBD1. This CDR3 spans 16 amino acids. CDR1 and CDR2 (germline): PRHDT, FYEKMQ (reference sequence). The V and J ends lost 5 bases and 3 bases, in that order; junction bases with no gene match: 13. The CDR3 coding sequence is TGTGCCAGCAGCGACCGAGGGGGCAGGGCATACTACGAGCAGTACTTC. Translation gives CASSDRGGRAYYEQYF.

The rearrangement uses TRBV2 and TRBJ2-7, with D possibly matching TRBD1 (5 bases). V was shortened by 1 base and J by 7 bases, with 17 bases between the two germline ends. This CDR3 region has 15 residues. The germline gives CDR1 SNHLY, CDR2 FYNNEI. CDR3: CASSEVAGPSSEQYF. For the CDR3, the DNA is TGTGCCAGCAGTGAAGTGGCAGGGCCCAGTTCGGAGCAGTACTTC.

Note on this clone: An end of the junction does not agree with germline; a read error may underlie this. The chain is built from TRBV7-9 and TRBJ1-2, with 11 positions matching TRBD1. Germline V CDR1 and CDR2: SEHNR, FQNEAQ (reference sequence). The CDR3 contains 16 residues. In DNA form, the CDR3 reads TGTTCCAGCAGCTTAGTAGGCGGGACAGGGGGTGCTGGCTACACCTTC. This codes for CSSSLVGGTGGAGYTF.